This T cell receptor beta chain was captured by sequencing in a study of blood T cell repertoires in COVID-19. About the research overall: The cDNA or gDNA used as material had been derived from T cells, B-cell-depleted T cells, or PBMCs.

V was cut by 2 bases and J by 8 bases, with 4 bases left in between. Germline V lookup: CDR1 WNHNN, CDR2 SYGVQD (reference sequence). The CDR3 spans 11 residues. Methods used by the authors: Estimation of nucleated cell counts relied on the amplification of reference gene primers. The method was immunoSEQ multiplex PCR; TCRdb's version includes in-frame clones alone and lacks a portion of them. V, J and clone size derive from that table, while D and trimming were established from the DNA sequence. The sample records about 170,000 clones, roughly four fifths being singletons. The sequence was collected from a man between 65 and 79 years old with active or convalescent COVID-19. V usage is TRBV10-1 and J usage is TRBJ2-1, with D unclear. Sequencing was done on a sample of peripheral blood. CDR3 in DNA: TGCGCCAGCAGTGAGAGAGATGAGCAGTTCTTC. This sequence encodes CASSERDEQFF.